The clone carrying this T cell receptor beta chain turned up a few times. The data are from a study of blood T cell repertoires in COVID-19. Trimming took 0 bases from V and 1 from J; bases not matched to a gene: 9. The CDR3 consists of 19 residues. Germline lookup yields CDR1 KGHSH and CDR2 LQKENI. Produced via immunoSEQ multiplex PCR; TCRdb's table is partial and in-frame only. The sample contains some 130,000 clones, approximately 80% of which appear only once. V usage is TRBV18 and J usage is TRBJ2-5; 12 bases map to TRBD2. The sequencing input was peripheral blood. This clonotype was sampled from a woman over 75 with acute or convalescent COVID-19. CDR3 loop: CASSPPYPSSGGAQETQYF. DNA of the CDR3: TGTGCCAGCTCACCACCCTACCCCTCTAGCGGGGGGGCCCAAGAGACCCAGTACTTC.